This T cell receptor (beta chain) was profiled in a study of kidney transplant recipient with SARS-CoV-2 infection. MiXCR, applied by TCRdb to the reads, yields one record per CDR3 protein. The table lists 200,000 to 300,000 distinct CDR3 sequences, roughly 26% of them singletons. This clonotype has a count of ten or more. V gave up 5 bases and J gave up 4 bases, with 23 bases separating them. Germline values: CDR1 SGHTA, CDR2 FQGNSA. This CDR3 is 17 amino acids long. The chain has TRBV7-2 and TRBJ1-2, with D uncertain. This specimen consisted of a blood sample, obtained at baseline and on roughly day 120 from a kidney transplant recipient. The clonotype originates from a young adult male patient who had COVID-19 and was a kidney transplant recipient. Some T cells may be graft donor cells. The CDR3 bases are TGTGCCAGCAGCCTCGTAACCAGAGACGGAAAGACCTATGGCTACACCTTC. Translation: CASSLVTRDGKTYGYTF.